This is a list of T cell receptor beta chains from one sample in a study of T-cell reconstitution after alpha-beta-depleted transplantation in children. TCRdb reprocessed the PCR reads via MiXCR and lists one record per CDR3 protein. This table has tens of thousands of distinct CDR3 sequences, 40% to 55% appearing once. The material was PBMCs, mostly from graft donor cells, obtained 360 days after TCRalphabeta/CD19-depleted stem cell transplant. All receptors derive from a male patient under 18 who had a stem cell transplant for acute lymphoblastic leukemia, so the T cells may come from the graft donor. Each CDR3 is given with its conserved first and last residue. A D gene is named only where the DNA matches it firmly. Not all rows give a size; the values are once, few, many and, for expanded clones, a class.

D gene,V gene,J gene,clone size,CDR3 protein,CDR3 DNA
TRBD2,TRBV20-1,TRBJ2-5,few,CSARDRWGGQETQYF,TGCAGTGCTAGAGATAGGTGGGGGGGGCAAGAGACCCAGTACTTC
.,TRBV7-2,TRBJ2-5,.,CASSSGFYPGETQYF,TGTGCCAGCAGCTCCGGGTTTTACCCCGGGGAGACCCAGTACTTC
.,TRBV11-1,TRBJ2-7,few,CASSSATGNPYEQYF,TGTGCCAGCAGCTCCGCGACAGGTAATCCCTACGAGCAGTACTTC
.,TRBV5-1,TRBJ2-5,.,CASSFPRETQYF,TGCGCCAGCAGCTTCCCAAGAGAGACCCAGTACTTC
.,TRBV28,TRBJ2-3,few,CASSPTGDTQYF,TGTGCCAGCAGTCCCACCGGGGATACGCAGTATTTT
.,TRBV29-1,TRBJ2-6,.,CSVEEGRPFPSGANVLTF,TGCAGCGTTGAAGAGGGCAGGCCCTTTCCGTCTGGGGCCAACGTCCTGACTTTC
.,TRBV6-2/TRBV6-3,TRBJ2-7,.,CASSYTWGDSYEQYF,TGTGCCAGCAGTTACACATGGGGGGACTCCTACGAGCAGTACTTC
.,TRBV6-1,TRBJ2-7,.,CASSRRGQRSYEQYF,TGTGCCAGCAGTCGGCGGGGCCAAAGATCCTACGAGCAGTACTTC
.,TRBV29-1,TRBJ1-1,.,CSVSRQIEGTEAFF,TGCAGCGTTTCCCGGCAGATCGAAGGCACTGAAGCTTTCTTT
TRBD2,TRBV12-3/TRBV12-4,TRBJ2-7,few,CASSPRGGDYEQYF,TGTGCCAGCAGCCCCCGGGGAGGGGACTACGAGCAGTACTTC
.,TRBV4-3,TRBJ1-5,.,CASSQEWGLQPQHF,TGCGCCAGCAGCCAAGAGTGGGGGCTTCAGCCCCAGCATTTT
.,TRBV9,TRBJ2-3,.,CASSAPPGSPGDTQYF,TGTGCCAGCAGTGCCCCCCCCGGGTCCCCGGGGGATACGCAGTATTTT
.,TRBV21-1,TRBJ2-7,.,CASSNPPGPRLYEQYF,TGTGCCAGCAGCAACCCCCCGGGACCAAGGCTCTACGAGCAGTACTTC
.,TRBV2,TRBJ2-7,.,CASSGVGDNYEQYF,TGTGCCAGCAGTGGGGTGGGGGACAACTACGAGCAGTACTTC
TRBD1,TRBV24-1,TRBJ2-7,.,CATSDSGTGGYEQYF,TGTGCCACCAGTGACTCCGGGACAGGGGGCTACGAGCAGTACTTC
TRBD1,TRBV5-1,TRBJ1-1,.,CASSSGTGGTEAFF,TGCGCCAGCAGCAGCGGGACAGGGGGCACTGAAGCTTTCTTT